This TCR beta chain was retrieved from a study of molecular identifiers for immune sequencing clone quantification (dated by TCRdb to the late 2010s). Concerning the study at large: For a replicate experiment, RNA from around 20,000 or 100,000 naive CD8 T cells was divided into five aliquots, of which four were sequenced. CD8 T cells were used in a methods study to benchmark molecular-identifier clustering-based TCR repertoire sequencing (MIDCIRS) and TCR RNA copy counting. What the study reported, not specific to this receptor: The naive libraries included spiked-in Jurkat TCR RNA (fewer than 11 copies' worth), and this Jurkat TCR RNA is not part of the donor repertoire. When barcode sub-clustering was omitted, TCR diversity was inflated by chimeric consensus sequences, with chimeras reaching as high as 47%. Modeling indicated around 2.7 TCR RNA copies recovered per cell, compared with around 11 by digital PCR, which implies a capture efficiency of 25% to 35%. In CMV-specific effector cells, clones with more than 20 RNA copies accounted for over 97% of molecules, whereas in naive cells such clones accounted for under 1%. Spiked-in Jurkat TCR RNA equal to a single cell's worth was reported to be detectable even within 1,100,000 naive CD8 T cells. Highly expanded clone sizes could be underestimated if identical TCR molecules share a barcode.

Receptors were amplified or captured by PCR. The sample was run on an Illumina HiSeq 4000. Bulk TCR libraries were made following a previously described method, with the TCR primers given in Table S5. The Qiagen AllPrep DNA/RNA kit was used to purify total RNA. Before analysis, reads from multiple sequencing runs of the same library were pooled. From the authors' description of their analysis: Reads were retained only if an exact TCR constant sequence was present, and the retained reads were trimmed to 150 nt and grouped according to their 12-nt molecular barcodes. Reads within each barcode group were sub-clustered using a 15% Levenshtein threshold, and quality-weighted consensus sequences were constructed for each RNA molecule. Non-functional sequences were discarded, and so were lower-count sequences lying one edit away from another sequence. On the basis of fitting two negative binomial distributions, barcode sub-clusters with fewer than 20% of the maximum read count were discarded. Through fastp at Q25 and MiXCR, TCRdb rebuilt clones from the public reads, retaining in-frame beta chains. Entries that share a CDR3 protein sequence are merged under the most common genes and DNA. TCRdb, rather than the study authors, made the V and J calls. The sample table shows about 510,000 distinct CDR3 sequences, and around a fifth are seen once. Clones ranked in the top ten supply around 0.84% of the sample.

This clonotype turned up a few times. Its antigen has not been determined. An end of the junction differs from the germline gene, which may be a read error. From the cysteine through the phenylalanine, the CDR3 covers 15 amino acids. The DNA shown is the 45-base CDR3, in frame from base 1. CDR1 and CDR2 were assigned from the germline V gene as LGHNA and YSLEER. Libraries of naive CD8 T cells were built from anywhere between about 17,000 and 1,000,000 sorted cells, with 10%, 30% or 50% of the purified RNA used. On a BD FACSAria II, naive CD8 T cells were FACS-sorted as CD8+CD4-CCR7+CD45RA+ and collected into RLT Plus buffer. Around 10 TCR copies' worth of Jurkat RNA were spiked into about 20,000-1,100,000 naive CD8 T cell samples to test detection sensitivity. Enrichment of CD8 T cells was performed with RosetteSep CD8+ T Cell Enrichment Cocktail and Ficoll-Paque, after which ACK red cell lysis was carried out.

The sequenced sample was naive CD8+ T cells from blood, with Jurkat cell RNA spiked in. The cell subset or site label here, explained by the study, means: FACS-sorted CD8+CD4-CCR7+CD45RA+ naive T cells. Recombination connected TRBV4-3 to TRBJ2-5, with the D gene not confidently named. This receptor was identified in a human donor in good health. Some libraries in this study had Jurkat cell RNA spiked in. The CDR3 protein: CASSQGSSNQEAQYF. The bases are TGCGCCAGCAGCCAAGGCTCCTCAAACCAAGAGGCCCAGTACTTC.